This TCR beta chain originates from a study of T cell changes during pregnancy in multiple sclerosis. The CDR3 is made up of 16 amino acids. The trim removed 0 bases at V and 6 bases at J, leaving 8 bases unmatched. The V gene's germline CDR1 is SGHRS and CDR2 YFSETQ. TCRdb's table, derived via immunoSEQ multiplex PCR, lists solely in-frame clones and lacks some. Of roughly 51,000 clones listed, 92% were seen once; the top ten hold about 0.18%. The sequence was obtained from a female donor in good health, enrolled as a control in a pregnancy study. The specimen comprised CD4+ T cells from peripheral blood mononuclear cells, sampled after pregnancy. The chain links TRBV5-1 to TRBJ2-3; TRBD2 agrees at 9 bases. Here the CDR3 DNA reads TGCGCCAGCAGCTTGGACTCCGCGGGGGGGCCCGATACGCAGTATTTT. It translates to CASSLDSAGGPDTQYF.